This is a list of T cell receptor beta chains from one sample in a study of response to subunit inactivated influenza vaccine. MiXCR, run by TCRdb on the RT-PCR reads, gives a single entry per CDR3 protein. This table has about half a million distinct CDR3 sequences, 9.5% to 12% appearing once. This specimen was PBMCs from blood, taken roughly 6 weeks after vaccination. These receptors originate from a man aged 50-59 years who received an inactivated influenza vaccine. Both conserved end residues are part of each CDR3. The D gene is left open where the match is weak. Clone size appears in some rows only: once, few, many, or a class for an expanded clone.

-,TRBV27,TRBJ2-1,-,TGTGCCAGCAGGACTCTCTTAAAAGGCCTTGAGCAGTTCTTC,CASRTLLKGLEQFF
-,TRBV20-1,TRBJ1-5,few,TGCAGTGCTTTACGGGACGCCAATCCCAATCAGCCCCAGCATTTT,CSALRDANPNQPQHF
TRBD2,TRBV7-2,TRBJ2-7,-,TGTGCCAGCAGGATGGGACTAACGGGAGGTAGAGAGCAGTACTTC,CASRMGLTGGREQYF
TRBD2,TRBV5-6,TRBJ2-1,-,TGTGCCAGCAGCCTCCCCCGGACTAGCGGGAGAACGAATGAGCAGTTCTTC,CASSLPRTSGRTNEQFF
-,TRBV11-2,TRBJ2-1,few,TGTGCCAGCAGATCCCTGGGGGTAGGGTCCTACAATGAGCAGTTCTTC,CASRSLGVGSYNEQFF
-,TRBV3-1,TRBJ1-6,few,TGTGCCAGCAGCCAAGGCGGGGGGAATTCACCCCTCCACTTT,CASSQGGGNSPLHF
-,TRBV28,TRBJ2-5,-,TGTGCCAGCAGTTTAGGGGAGGTGGGAAAGACCCAGTACTTC,CASSLGEVGKTQYF
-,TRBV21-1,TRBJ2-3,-,TGTGCCAGCAGCAATTTTCCTCTAGCGGGGGGGCCAGATACGCAGTATTTT,CASSNFPLAGGPDTQYF
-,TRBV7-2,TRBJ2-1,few,TGTGCCAGCAGCCCCACGCTACGAAACAATGAGCAGTTCTTC,CASSPTLRNNEQFF
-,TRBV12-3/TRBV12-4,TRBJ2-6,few,TGTGCCAGCAGTTTAGATGGGTTATCTGGGGCCAACGTCCTGACTTTC,CASSLDGLSGANVLTF
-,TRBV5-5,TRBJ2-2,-,TGTGCCAGCAGTCGACAGGCGCAGTGGACCGGGGAGCTGTTTTTT,CASSRQAQWTGELFF
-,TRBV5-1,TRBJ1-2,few,TGCGCCAGCAGCCCGATGGGCAACGTAGGCTACACCTTC,CASSPMGNVGYTF
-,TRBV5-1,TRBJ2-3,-,TGCGCCAGTGGGGGGACTGGAGATACGCAGTATTTT,CASGGTGDTQYF
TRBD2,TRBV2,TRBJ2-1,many,TGTGCCAGCAGTGCGGGACTAAGCTCCTACAATGAGCAGTTCTTC,CASSAGLSSYNEQFF
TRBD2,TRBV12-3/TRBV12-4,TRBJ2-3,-,TGTGCCAGCAGTCTAGCGGGGGGAGTCATGGATACGCAGTATTTT,CASSLAGGVMDTQYF
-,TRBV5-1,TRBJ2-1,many,TGCGCCAGCAGCTTGGAAGGGTTGAGTATGGGAAATGAGCAGTTCTTC,CASSLEGLSMGNEQFF
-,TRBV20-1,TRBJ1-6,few,TGCAGTGCTAGAGGCGGACTTAACTCCTATAATTCACCCCTCCACTTT,CSARGGLNSYNSPLHF
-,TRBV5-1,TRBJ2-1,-,TGCGCCAGCAGCTTGTATCTAGCAAGAGTTGAGCAGTTCTTC,CASSLYLARVEQFF
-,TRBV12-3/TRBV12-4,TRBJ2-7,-,TGTGCCAGCAGTTTGATCCGGGACGAGCAGTACTTC,CASSLIRDEQYF
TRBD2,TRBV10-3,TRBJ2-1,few,TGTGCCATCATGACTAGCGGGAGTTACAATGAGCAGTTCTTC,CAIMTSGSYNEQFF
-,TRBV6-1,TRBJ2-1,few,TGTGCCTCCCAGCGGGCGGGGGCGGACAATGAGCAGTTCTTC,CASQRAGADNEQFF
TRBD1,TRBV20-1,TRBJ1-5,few,TGCAGTGCTAGAACTAAGGGACAGCATCAGCCCCAGCATTTT,CSARTKGQHQPQHF
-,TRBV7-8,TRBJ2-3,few,TGTGCCAGCAGCTTTCTCAGGGGAGATACGCAGTATTTT,CASSFLRGDTQYF
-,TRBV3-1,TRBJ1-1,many,TGTGCCAGCAGCCAAGACGGGGCAGTGAAAACTGAAGCTTTCTTT,CASSQDGAVKTEAFF
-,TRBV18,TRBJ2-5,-,TGTGCCAGCTCAACTCAACAAGAGACCCAGTACTTC,CASSTQQETQYF
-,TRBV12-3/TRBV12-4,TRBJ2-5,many,TGTGCCAGCAGTTTTTCGGGGGCCCAAGAGACCCAGTACTTC,CASSFSGAQETQYF
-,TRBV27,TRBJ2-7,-,TGTGCCAGCAGTTTAAAAACACCAGGGGTCTCCTACGAGCAGTACTTC,CASSLKTPGVSYEQYF
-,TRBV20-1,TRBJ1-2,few,TGCAGTGCAAACAGGGCTAACTATGGCTACACCTTC,CSANRANYGYTF
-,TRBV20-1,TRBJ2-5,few,TGCAGTGCTAGAGATCCGAGAGAGACCCAGTACTTC,CSARDPRETQYF
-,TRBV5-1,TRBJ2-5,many,TGCGCCAGTTCTACTGGGCAGGGGGAGACCCAGTACTTC,CASSTGQGETQYF
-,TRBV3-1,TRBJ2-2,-,TGTGCCAGCAGCCAAGTGGTAGGGAACGCCGGGGAGCTGTTTTTT,CASSQVVGNAGELFF
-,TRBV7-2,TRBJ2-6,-,TGTGCCGGGGCAAGGGGTGATGGGGGGGCCAACGTCCTGACTTTC,CAGARGDGGANVLTF
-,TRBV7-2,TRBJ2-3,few,TGTGCCAGCAGCTATATGCCGGGACACAGCACAGATACGCAGTATTTT,CASSYMPGHSTDTQYF
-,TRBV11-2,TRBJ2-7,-,TGTGCCAGCAGCTGGGGGTCCGGAAAAGTGGGTCAGGGGAGGACCTACGAGCAGTACTTC,CASSWGSGKVGQGRTYEQYF
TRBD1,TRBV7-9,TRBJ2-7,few,TGTGCCACCAACTTGGACAGGGGAAGTTACGAGCAGTACTTC,CATNLDRGSYEQYF
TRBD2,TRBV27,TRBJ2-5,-,TGTGCCAGCAGTTTAAATGGGGAGGGGACCCAGTACTTC,CASSLNGEGTQYF
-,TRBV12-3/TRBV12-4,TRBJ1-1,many,TGTGCCAGCAGTTTCAAGAGCCGGACTGAAGCTTTCTTT,CASSFKSRTEAFF
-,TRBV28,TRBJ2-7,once,TGTGCCAGCAGTTTCATGGCCCAGATTCACGAGCAGTACTTC,CASSFMAQIHEQYF
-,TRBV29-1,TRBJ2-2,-,TGCAGCGTTGTGGGGCCGGACACCGGGGAGCTGTTTTTT,CSVVGPDTGELFF
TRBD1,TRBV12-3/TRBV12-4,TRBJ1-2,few,TGTGCCACCGAGAGCCCTGGACAGGACAACTATGGCTACACCTTC,CATESPGQDNYGYTF
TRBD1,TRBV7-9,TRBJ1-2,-,TGTGCCAGCAGTCCCAGGGGGGGAATATACCTCAGCAATGGCTACACCTTC,CASSPRGGIYLSNGYTF
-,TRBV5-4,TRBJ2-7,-,TGTGCCAGCAGCCGCGACGTAACCTACGAGCAGTACTTC,CASSRDVTYEQYF
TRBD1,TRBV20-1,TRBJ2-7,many,TGCAGTGCGAAAGAGACAGGGATAGCCCACGAGCAGTACTTC,CSAKETGIAHEQYF
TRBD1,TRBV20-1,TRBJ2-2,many,TGCAGTGCGAGGACAGGCGTGAACACCGGGGAGCTGTTTTTT,CSARTGVNTGELFF
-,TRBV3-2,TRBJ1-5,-,TGTGCCTTCAGTTTGGTTTATTCGCGAGGGGGCCTGGGCAATCAGCCCCAGCATTTT,CAFSLVYSRGGLGNQPQHF
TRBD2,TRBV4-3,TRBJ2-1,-,TGCGCCAGCAGCCAAGTTATCGGACTAGCGGGAGTCAATGAGCAGTTCTTC,CASSQVIGLAGVNEQFF